Here is one T cell receptor beta chain with its context. Its antigen is still unknown. Compared with germline, one end of the junction differs, possibly owing to a read error. Time point: baseline, week 1 (first vaccination visit). Treatment of the sample: pre-vaccination baseline after standard-of-care therapy. This sample stems from a study of a mutant IDH1 vaccine in newly diagnosed glioma. Study-wide points: Pseudoprogression looked unconnected to shifts in top peripheral T cell clonotypes.

The protocol was immunoSEQ multiplex PCR, while the TCRdb copy is restricted to in-frame clones and leaves out a portion. The sample holds some 100,000 clones, about 80% seen once. The specimen was PBMCs, collected from a glioma patient treated with radiotherapy, temozolomide or both. The receptor comes from a woman between 45 and 60 years old with glioma.

The CDR3 nucleotides read TGTGCCACCAGCGTATCTCAAACAGGGGCTGGCCCGACATTT. Encoded protein: CATSVSQTGAGPTF. The chain combines TRBV15 with TRBJ1-1, with 7 bases aligning to TRBD1. The CDR3 sequence is 14 residues long. In germline, CDR1 is LNHNV, CDR2 YYDKDF (reference sequence).